The 20 T cell receptor beta chains listed next were all sequenced from one sample in a study of blood T cell repertoires in COVID-19. Some clones are missing from TCRdb's copy, which holds only in-frame ones; the method was immunoSEQ multiplex PCR. The profile shows 56,000 or so clones, approximately 90% of them singletons. The sequencing sample was made of peripheral blood. These receptors were taken from a man in his forties or fifties with acute or convalescent COVID-19.

The rearrangement joins TRBV4-2 to TRBJ1-1; D gene uncertain. Trimming cost V 0 bases and J 4 bases, with 12 bases left between them. The CDR3 loop spans 15 amino acids. CDR1 and CDR2 from the germline V gene are LGHNA and YNFKEQ. CDR3 in amino acids: CASSQEVSGLTEAFF. The DNA of the CDR3 is TGTGCCAGCAGCCAAGAGGTTTCGGGTCTCACTGAAGCTTTCTTT.

The chain links TRBV9 to TRBJ2-1; 8 bases are shared with TRBD2. Looked up from germline, CDR1 is SGDLS and CDR2 is YYNGEE. V dropped 1 base and J dropped 6; count of bases not matched to a gene: 6. CDR3 length: 15 residues. In DNA, the CDR3 is TGTGCCAGCAGCGTAATGGCGGGAGGTATCAATGAGCAGTTCTTC. The encoded protein is CASSVMAGGINEQFF.

The chain carries TRBV7-9 and TRBJ2-1; D perhaps matches TRBD1 (6 bases). With 2 bases removed from V and 7 bases from J, the gap between germline ends came to 12 bases. Germline CDR1 and CDR2: SEHNR and FQNEAQ (reference sequence). This CDR3 region has 14 residues. CDR3 bases: TGTGCCAGCAGCTTATCGGCAGGGGTGAATGAGCAGTTCTTC. Its protein is CASSLSAGVNEQFF.

The chain couples TRBV11-3 to TRBJ2-1; D possibly corresponds to TRBD2 (6 bases). The V gene's germline CDR1 is SGHNT and CDR2 YENEEA. The CDR3 has 14 amino acids. V was clipped by 4 bases and J by 7 bases, with 14 bases between them. The CDR3 loop is CASSSTTRANEQFF. The CDR3 region has the DNA TGTGCCAGCAGCTCGACGACTAGGGCTAATGAGCAGTTCTTC.

V usage is TRBV5-1 and J usage is TRBJ2-1, with 8 nucleotides matching TRBD2. This CDR3 has 14 residues. V was clipped by 2 bases and J by 10 bases; unmatched bases: 8. Germline CDR1 SGHRS, CDR2 YFSETQ. CDR3 in amino acids: CASSFPGGPGEQFF. The CDR3 nucleotides are TGCGCCAGCAGCTTTCCGGGAGGGCCGGGGGAGCAGTTCTTC.

This chain links TRBV11-2 with TRBJ1-4; D may be TRBD1 (6 bases). Looked up from germline, CDR1 is SGHAT and CDR2 is FQNNGV. V lost 8 bases and J 7 bases, leaving 17 bases between the germline ends. CDR3 length equals 14 residues. The CDR3: CASRARTVGEKLFF. The CDR3 DNA reads TGTGCCAGCCGGGCTCGGACAGTGGGTGAAAAACTGTTTTTT.

V gene TRBV21-1 combines with J gene TRBJ2-7; TRBD2, as called in the table, went unchecked against the DNA. TRBV21-1 is labeled a pseudogene. The CDR3 covers 15 residues. CDR3 sequence: CASKGELSRLYEQYF. As DNA, the CDR3 is TGTGCCAGCAAGGGAGAGCTTAGTCGTCTCTACGAGCAGTACTTC.

This clone was seen a single time. The J gene is TRBJ2-7, the V gene TRBV28; 11 bases fit TRBD2. The CDR3 consists of 15 residues. J lost 3 bases, V lost 6 bases, and 7 bases had no gene match. Germline V CDR1 and CDR2: MDHEN, SYDVKM. CDR3 in amino acids: CASRNGLAGYYEQYF. The CDR3 DNA reads as TGTGCCAGCAGGAACGGACTAGCGGGTTACTACGAGCAGTACTTC.

CDR3 DNA sequence: TGTGCCAGCAGTGAAAATGGACAGGGGTACAATGAGCAGTTCTTC. This encodes CASSENGQGYNEQFF. The V gene is TRBV6-1, the J gene TRBJ2-1, with TRBD1 identical over 9 bases. Per germline, CDR1 MNHNS and CDR2 SASEGT. The CDR3 covers 15 residues. Trimming took 2 bases from V and 4 from J; bases not matched to a gene: 3.

This clone was seen a single time. The CDR3 DNA reads as TGCAGCGGGGGGGGAGTCTACGAGCAGTACTTC. This codes for CSGGGVYEQYF. V usage is TRBV29-1 and J usage is TRBJ2-7; 7 bases agree with TRBD2. The CDR3 extends over 11 amino acids. Germline V gives CDR1 SQVTM, CDR2 ANQGSEA. V dropped 7 bases and J dropped 3; count of bases not matched to a gene: 3.

This clone has more than one count but fewer than ten. The chain joins TRBV5-1 to TRBJ2-5; TRBD2 matches at 11 bases. The CDR3 is 19 residues long. V shed 0 bases and J 0 bases; nucleotides not matched to a gene: 10. Germline values: CDR1 SGHRS, CDR2 YFSETQ. The CDR3, as DNA: TGCGCCAGCAGCTTGGGTGCTAGCGGGGGGCTCGGGGACCAAGAGACCCAGTACTTC. This gives the protein CASSLGASGGLGDQETQYF.

By sample share, this clone is medium-sized. This chain joins TRBV2 and TRBJ1-4; D ambiguous. Germline V gene data show CDR1 as SNHLY and CDR2 as FYNNEI. V was cut by 6 bases and J by 4 bases, with 12 bases left in between. CDR3 size: 14 residues. CDR3 region: CASREDGLNEKLFF. The CDR3 coding sequence is TGTGCCAGCAGGGAGGACGGACTTAATGAAAAACTGTTTTTT.

This clone appeared a single time. The genes are TRBV5-4 and TRBJ2-2; D ambiguous. Germline lookup yields CDR1 SGHNT and CDR2 YYREEE (reference sequence). This CDR3 is built from 15 residues. Between the trimmed V and J ends, which lost 0 bases and 0 bases, there was a span of 6 bases. The CDR3 sequence: CASSLDFANTGELFF. In DNA form, the CDR3 reads TGTGCCAGCAGCTTGGACTTTGCGAACACCGGGGAGCTGTTTTTT.

The rearrangement links TRBV6-5 to TRBJ2-7, with D perhaps matching TRBD2 (6 bases). Germline V lookup: CDR1 MNHEY, CDR2 SVGAGI. Trimming left V 0 bases short and J 7 bases short, with 16 bases between. This CDR3 region has 15 residues. CDR3 amino acids: CASSYSPGLEWEQYF. The CDR3 DNA follows: TGTGCCAGCAGTTACTCACCGGGACTCGAGTGGGAGCAGTACTTC.

This clone appeared a few times. This chain connects TRBV7-8 to TRBJ1-1; TRBD1 agrees at 7 bases. Germline V gene lookup returns CDR1 SGHVS and CDR2 FQNEAQ. Germline trimming cut 0 bases from V and 8 bases from J; bases unmatched to any gene: 0. CDR3 length: 12 residues. CDR3 sequence (DNA): TGTGCCAGCAGCTTAGCGGACAGGGAAGCTTTCTTT. Translating gives CASSLADREAFF.

This rearrangement joins TRBV14 to TRBJ1-2; D is uncertain. V lost 2 bases and J 2 bases, leaving 6 bases between the germline ends. The germline V gene has CDR1 SGHDN and CDR2 FVKESK. The CDR3 is 13 amino acids. The CDR3 nucleotides read TGTGCCAGCAGCCAAAGCGGGAACTATGGCTACACCTTC. Translation gives CASSQSGNYGYTF.

Only one count was recorded for this clone. The chain recombines TRBV30 with TRBJ1-1; D may be TRBD1 (5 bases). Germline CDR1 and CDR2: GTSNPN and SVGIG (reference sequence). The ends were cut back, 0 bases at V and 3 bases at J, with 5 bases in the middle. The CDR3 runs 12 residues. CDR3: CAWSVQDTEAFF. CDR3 bases: TGTGCCTGGAGTGTACAGGACACTGAAGCTTTCTTT.

The chain has TRBV5-1 and TRBJ2-1, with a possible D match to TRBD2 (5 bases). The CDR3 consists of 13 residues. The germline gives CDR1 SGHRS, CDR2 YFSETQ. V was trimmed by 6 bases and J by 2 bases, leaving 9 bases between them. This CDR3 reads CASTTGAYNEQFF. For the CDR3, the DNA is TGCGCCAGCACTACCGGGGCCTACAATGAGCAGTTCTTC.

This chain joins TRBV13 and TRBJ2-7; TRBD2 matches 7 bases. The V gene's germline CDR1 is PRHDT and CDR2 FYEKMQ (reference sequence). V lost 5 bases and J lost 4; bases outside the gene matches: 14. CDR3 length: 16 amino acids. The CDR3 DNA follows: TGTGCCAGCAGCGAAAGAAGGGGCGGGAGTAGTTACGAGCAGTACTTC. Translated, it gives CASSERRGGSSYEQYF.

This chain joins TRBV14 and TRBJ1-3, with no clear D. Trimming removed 1 base at V and 4 bases at J, with 5 bases between. Germline CDR1 and CDR2: SGHDN and FVKESK. This CDR3 is 13 amino acids long. CDR3 bases: TGTGCCAGCAGCCAAGCCTTCGGAAACACCATATATTTT. Protein sequence: CASSQAFGNTIYF. The full variable domain, its missing parts supplied by reference TRBV14 and TRBJ1-3, is EAGVTQFPSHSVIEKGQTVTLRCDPISGHDNLYWYRRVMGKEIKFLLHFVKESKQDESGMPNNRFLAERTGGTYSTLKVQPAELEDSGVYFCASSQAFGNTIYFGEGSWLTVV.